This TCR beta chain was found in a study of cytomegalovirus exposure and HLA in healthy donors. Whole-study findings and limits: Later work found that TCR association rates differed between HLA loci; DRB1 had the most and HLA-C the fewest.

PCR amplification relied on 60 Vbeta primers (plus 13 Jbeta primers). Repertoires were generated with immunoSEQ multiplex PCR, while TCRdb's copy carries only in-frame clones and drops some. The sample shows about 190,000 clones, 70% to 75% of them seen only once. V lost 6 bases and J lost 5, with 16 bases in between. The CDR3 spans 14 residues. Germline lookup yields CDR1 MDHEN and CDR2 SYDVKM. Details on this clone: Its specificity is unknown.

This sequence was found in a woman in her thirties in good health and CMV-seropositive. The chain employs TRBV28 and TRBJ1-1; no definite D call. Sample: PBMCs. The CDR3 is CASRALAPRTEAFF. CDR3 DNA sequence: TGTGCCAGCAGGGCCTTAGCCCCGAGGACTGAAGCTTTCTTT.